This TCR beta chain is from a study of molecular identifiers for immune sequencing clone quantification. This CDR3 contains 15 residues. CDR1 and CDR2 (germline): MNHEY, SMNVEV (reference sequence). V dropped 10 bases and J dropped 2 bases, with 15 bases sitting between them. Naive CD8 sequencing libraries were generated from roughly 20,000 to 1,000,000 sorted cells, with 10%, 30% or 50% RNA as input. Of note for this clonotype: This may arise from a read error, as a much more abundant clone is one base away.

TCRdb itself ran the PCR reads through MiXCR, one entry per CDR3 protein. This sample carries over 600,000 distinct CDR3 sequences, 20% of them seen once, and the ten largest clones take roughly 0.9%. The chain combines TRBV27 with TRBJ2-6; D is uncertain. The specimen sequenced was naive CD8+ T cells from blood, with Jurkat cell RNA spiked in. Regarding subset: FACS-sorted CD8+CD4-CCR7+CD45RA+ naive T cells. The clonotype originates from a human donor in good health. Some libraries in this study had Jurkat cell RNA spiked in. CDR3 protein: CATTSGVAGANVLTF. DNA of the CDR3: TGTGCCACCACCTCTGGGGTTGCTGGGGCCAACGTCCTGACTTTC.